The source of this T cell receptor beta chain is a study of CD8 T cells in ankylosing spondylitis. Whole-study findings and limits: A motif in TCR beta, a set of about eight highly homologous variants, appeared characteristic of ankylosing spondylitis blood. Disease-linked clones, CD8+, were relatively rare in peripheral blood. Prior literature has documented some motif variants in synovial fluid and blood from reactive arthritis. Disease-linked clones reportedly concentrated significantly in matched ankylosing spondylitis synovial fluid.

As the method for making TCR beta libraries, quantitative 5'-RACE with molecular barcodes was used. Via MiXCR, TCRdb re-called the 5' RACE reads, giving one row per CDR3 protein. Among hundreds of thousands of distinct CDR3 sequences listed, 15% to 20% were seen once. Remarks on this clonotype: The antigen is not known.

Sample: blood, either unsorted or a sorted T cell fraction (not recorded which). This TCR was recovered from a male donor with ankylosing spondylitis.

The chain's CDR3 is CASWSRPGGARGYTF. The DNA of the CDR3 is TGTGCCAGCTGGAGCCGCCCGGGGGGGGCTCGTGGCTACACCTTC. J is TRBJ1-2 and V is TRBV2; tentative D call: TRBD1 (6 bases). The CDR3 is 15 residues long. Germline V gives CDR1 SNHLY, CDR2 FYNNEI. Between the trimmed V and J ends, which lost 8 bases and 7 bases, there was a span of 23 bases.